This T cell receptor beta chain was observed in a study of technical replicates of blood from a handful of donors. The table came from immunoSEQ multiplex PCR; TCRdb's copy has only in-frame clones and leaves some out. The profile shows roughly 100,000 clones, around 96% of them singletons. Germline CDR1 reads MNHEY; CDR2 reads SMNVEV (reference sequence). V gave up 8 bases and J gave up 7 bases, with 18 bases separating them. The CDR3 consists of 13 residues. The receptor was derived from a human donor in good health. The V gene is TRBV27, the J gene TRBJ2-7; a possible D gene is TRBD2 (6 bases). Sequencing was performed on T cells isolated from PBMCs. For the CDR3, the DNA is TGTGCCAGCCGCCTGCGGGAATCAAAAGAGCAGTACTTC. Translated: CASRLRESKEQYF.